The rows below give T cell receptor beta chains drawn from one sample of a study of human T cells and chemical hapten exposure. TCRdb redid the calling of the RACE reads with MiXCR, one entry per CDR3 protein. In the table there are around 350,000 distinct CDR3 sequences, approximately 5.8% of which are singletons. Sequencing used whole blood, obtained in connection with sensitization to the hapten diphenylcyclopropenone (DPC). All receptors come from a woman aged 18-29 years with alopecia areata. Some clones in this sample may be carry-over from other donors' samples. Each CDR3 is given with its conserved first and last residue. The D gene is left open where the match is weak. Rows may omit the clone size; those that give it use once, few, many or a size class.

TRBJ1-1,TRBD1,.,TRBV7-9,CASSWQGVHFEAFF,TGTGCCAGCAGCTGGCAGGGGGTCCATTTTGAAGCTTTCTTT
TRBJ2-5,.,few,TRBV6-5,CASRAGKTQYF,TGTGCAAGCAGGGCCGGGAAGACCCAGTACTTC
TRBJ2-1,.,many,TRBV5-5,CASSLGGWNEQFF,TGTGCCAGCAGCTTGGGGGGCTGGAATGAGCAGTTCTTC
TRBJ1-1,.,few,TRBV7-2,CASSFGRTREAFF,TGTGCCAGCAGCTTCGGACGGACAAGAGAAGCTTTCTTT
TRBJ1-5,.,many,TRBV7-8,CASSLGTSGWNQPQHF,TGTGCCAGCAGCTTGGGCACCTCAGGGTGGAATCAGCCCCAGCATTTT
TRBJ2-3,.,few,TRBV20-1,CSALGGRGFTDTQYF,TGCAGTGCCCTTGGAGGGAGGGGGTTCACAGATACGCAGTATTTT
TRBJ1-6,.,.,TRBV6-5,CASSYRLKGSPLHF,TGTGCCAGCAGTTACCGATTAAAGGGTTCACCCCTCCACTTT
TRBJ2-7,TRBD1,few,TRBV5-1,CASSSGTGTGSEQYF,TGCGCCAGCAGCTCCGGCACCGGGACAGGGTCTGAGCAGTACTTC
TRBJ2-3,.,many,TRBV28,CASSWGLYTDTQYF,TGTGCCAGCAGTTGGGGACTTTACACAGATACGCAGTATTTT
TRBJ1-2,.,.,TRBV3-1,CASSQGGVRSHGYTF,TGTGCCAGCAGCCAAGGGGGGGTCAGATCCCATGGCTACACCTTC
TRBJ1-1,.,.,TRBV5-1,CASSLDGDYTEAFF,TGCGCCAGCAGCTTGGACGGGGATTACACTGAAGCTTTCTTT
TRBJ2-1,.,few,TRBV7-2,CASSQRAGTDYNEQFF,TGTGCCAGCAGCCAGCGGGCCGGGACAGACTACAATGAGCAGTTCTTC
TRBJ1-2,.,.,TRBV12-3/TRBV12-4,CASSLMENYGYTF,TGTGCCAGCAGTTTAATGGAAAACTATGGCTACACCTTC
TRBJ1-2,TRBD1,.,TRBV14,CASSPGRGLRGYTF,TGTGCCAGCAGCCCGGGGAGGGGGCTACGTGGCTACACCTTC
TRBJ1-1,.,few,TRBV5-1,CASSLDTDNTEAFF,TGCGCCAGCAGCTTGGATACAGATAACACTGAAGCTTTCTTT
TRBJ2-1,.,many,TRBV27,CASSFRNEQFF,TGTGCCAGCAGTTTCCGCAATGAGCAGTTCTTC
TRBJ2-2,.,.,TRBV29-1,CSVCSDREGGELFF,TGCAGCGTTTGCTCTGACAGGGAGGGCGGGGAGCTGTTTTTT
TRBJ1-2,.,.,TRBV18,CASSPLELPGYGYTF,TGTGCCAGCTCACCCCTGGAGCTCCCGGGGTATGGCTACACCTTC
TRBJ2-5,.,few,TRBV5-1,CASSLIAGNQQETQYF,TGCGCCAGCAGCTTGATTGCGGGGAACCAGCAAGAGACCCAGTACTTC
TRBJ2-4,TRBD2,few,TRBV11-2,CASSQRGGVAKNIQYF,TGTGCCAGCAGTCAACGTGGGGGGGTAGCCAAAAACATTCAGTACTTC
TRBJ2-3,.,.,TRBV15,CATSKGQQSYTDTQYF,TGTGCCACCAGCAAAGGACAGCAGAGCTACACAGATACGCAGTATTTT
TRBJ1-6,.,.,TRBV9,CASSVAGHSPLHF,TGTGCCAGCAGCGTAGCGGGGCATTCACCCCTCCACTTT
TRBJ2-4,.,many,TRBV23-1,CASKSRCKNIQYF,TGCGCCAGCAAGTCCAGGTGCAAAAACATTCAGTACTTC